The 17 T cell receptor beta chains in this list originate from one sample, sequenced in a study of blood T cells in healthy people across ages (dated by TCRdb to the mid-2010s). The library relied on 5' RACE. TCRdb records Illumina HiSeq 2500 as the sequencer. A second PCR of roughly 6 to 11 cycles was performed with a sample-barcoded 5' primer and a J-beta primer mix. TCRdb reran the public reads through fastp at Q25 and MiXCR, keeping productive beta chains. Each CDR3 protein gets just one entry, which takes the most common genes and DNA from the rows behind it. The sample has approximately 1.5 million distinct CDR3 sequences on record, around 40% of them singletons. The ten largest clonotypes hold around 4% of the sample. Sequenced sample: blood. These receptors were obtained from a woman aged 18-29 years in good health.

V and J are TRBV6-5 and TRBJ2-1; D is unresolved. The CDR3 contains 15 residues. The ends were cut back, 5 bases at V and 0 bases at J, with 11 bases in the middle. Looked up from germline, CDR1 is MNHEY and CDR2 is SVGAGI. CDR3 sequence: CASSPRIYSYNEQFF. CDR3 bases: TGTGCCAGCAGTCCTCGGATCTACTCCTACAATGAGCAGTTCTTC.

There are a few counts of this clonotype. The V and J genes are TRBV7-8 and TRBJ2-1; 8 bases map to TRBD1. The CDR3 has 16 residues. Germline V gene sequence: CDR1 SGHVS, CDR2 FQNEAQ. Germline trimming cut 5 bases from V and 4 bases from J; bases unmatched to any gene: 10. The CDR3 DNA is TGTGCCAGCAGCCAAACTTGGGACAGGATATACAATGAGCAGTTCTTC. It is translated as CASSQTWDRIYNEQFF.

The V gene is TRBV4-1, the J gene TRBJ2-2; D not certain. From germline, CDR1 is MGHRA and CDR2 YSYEKL. This CDR3 comprises 16 residues. Trimming pared 2 bases from V and 0 bases from J, leaving 10 bases between. CDR3: CASSQLEFANTGELFF. CDR3 nucleotides: TGCGCCAGCAGCCAACTAGAGTTCGCGAACACCGGGGAGCTGTTTTTT.

Details on this clonotype: The germline gene is not matched at one end of the junction; a read error may be the cause. The chain carries TRBV4-3 and TRBJ2-3; 9 nucleotides align to TRBD1. This CDR3 has 22 residues. Germline CDR1 LGHNA, CDR2 YSLEER. In DNA, the CDR3 is TGCGCCAGCAGCCAAGATAGTTACCCGGGACAGGGTTTACTTCCTAGCACAGATGCGCAGTATTTT. Its protein product is CASSQDSYPGQGLLPSTDAQYF.

This rearrangement joins TRBV18 to TRBJ1-2; D remains unclear. The CDR3 extends over 14 amino acids. V was clipped by 0 bases and J by 4 bases, with 9 bases between them. Germline CDR1 reads KGHSH; CDR2 reads LQKENI. In DNA, the CDR3 is TGTGCCAGCTCACCACCGCGACTGATCTATGGCTACACCTTC. Its translation: CASSPPRLIYGYTF.

DNA for the CDR3: TGTGCCAGCAACCTAGCGGGAGCCGGCGATCAGTACTTC. As protein: CASNLAGAGDQYF. J is TRBJ2-5 and V is TRBV2, with 10 bases aligning to TRBD2. This CDR3 is built from 13 residues. Losses at the gene ends were 7 bases for V and 11 bases for J; bases not matched to a gene: 10. CDR1 and CDR2 (germline): SNHLY, FYNNEI.

The gene calls are TRBV28 and TRBJ2-5, with TRBD2 matching over 7 bases. The CDR3 loop spans 15 amino acids. Trimming at V came to 2 bases and at J to 11 bases, leaving 14 bases not matched to a gene. The V gene's germline CDR1 is MDHEN and CDR2 SYDVKM. CDR3 loop: CASSLGREIYNEQYF. The CDR3 bases are TGTGCCAGCAGTTTAGGGCGGGAGATTTACAATGAGCAGTACTTC.

In this sample, this clonotype turned up a few times. The chain employs TRBV2 and TRBJ2-1; D is unclear. The V end lost 2 bases, the J end lost 5 bases, and 7 bases lay between the germline ends. Germline V gene data show CDR1 as SNHLY and CDR2 as FYNNEI. This CDR3 is built from 13 residues. The CDR3 sequence: CASSERGNNEQFF. Written as DNA, the CDR3 is TGTGCCAGCAGTGAACGTGGGAACAATGAGCAGTTCTTC.

This clonotype showed up just a few times. The chain is built from TRBV4-1 and TRBJ2-7; D unresolved. Trimming removed 2 bases at V and 1 base at J, with 6 bases between. This CDR3 contains 13 residues. The germline gives CDR1 MGHRA, CDR2 YSYEKL. CDR3 coding DNA: TGCGCCAGCAGCCAAACACCTTCCTACGAGCAGTACTTC. Its translation is CASSQTPSYEQYF.

This clonotype was detected a few times. The chain joins TRBV12-3 or TRBV12-4 to TRBJ1-2; D is ambiguous. The CDR3 runs 13 residues. V dropped 4 bases and J dropped 7 bases, with 13 bases sitting between them. CDR3 coding DNA: TGTGCCAGCAGTTCCGGTTTACTGAGTGGCTACACCTTC. Protein product: CASSSGLLSGYTF.

This clonotype has only a few counts. The V and J genes are TRBV7-2 and TRBJ1-2, with D possibly matching TRBD1 (6 bases). Trimming removed 0 bases from V and 4 bases from J, with 12 bases in between. This CDR3 comprises 15 residues. Germline CDR1 is SGHTA and CDR2 is FQGNSA. CDR3 region: CASSLAGQSFYGYTF. As DNA, the CDR3 is TGTGCCAGCAGCTTAGCGGGACAAAGTTTCTATGGCTACACCTTC.

The J gene is TRBJ2-1, the V gene TRBV7-9, with D tentatively TRBD2 (6 bases). This CDR3 spans 12 amino acids. In germline, CDR1 is SEHNR, CDR2 FQNEAQ (reference sequence). V lost 5 bases, J lost 8 bases, and 10 bases lay in between. CDR3 in DNA: TGTGCCAGCAGCGGGAGACTAGATGAGCAGTTCTTC. Amino acid sequence: CASSGRLDEQFF. Using reference TRBV7-9 and TRBJ2-1 for the parts outside the CDR3, the full variable domain is DTGVSQNPRHKITKRGQNVTFRCDPISEHNRLYWYRQTLGQGPEFLTYFQNEAQLEKSRLLSDRFSAERPKGSFSTLEIQRTEQGDSAMYLCASSGRLDEQFFGPGTRLTVL.

V and J are TRBV5-6 and TRBJ1-5; D is perhaps TRBD1 (5 bases). This CDR3 has 12 residues. Germline CDR1 is SGHDT and CDR2 is YYEEEE. Trimming removed 7 bases at V and 6 bases at J, with 11 bases between. CDR3 amino acids: CASHVGGQPQHF. Written as DNA, the CDR3 is TGTGCCAGCCACGTCGGGGGTCAGCCCCAGCATTTT.

This chain joins TRBV7-3 and TRBJ1-2; a weak D match, TRBD1 (5 bases). Trimming shortened V by 0 bases and J by 5 bases, and 10 bases separated the two germline ends. Per germline, CDR1 SGHTA and CDR2 FQGTGA. This CDR3 contains 14 residues. DNA for the CDR3: TGTGCCAGCAGCTTAACCCCTGGACAATATGGCTACACCTTC. It encodes CASSLTPGQYGYTF.

The chain recombines TRBV6-5 with TRBJ2-7; D is perhaps TRBD2 (6 bases). V was shortened by 7 bases and J by 7 bases, with 26 bases between the two germline ends. Germline V CDR1 and CDR2: MNHEY, SVGAGI. The CDR3 is 16 residues long. The CDR3 bases are TGTGCCAGCACCACATTAGCGGCAGTCCCGGTGGATGAGCAGTACTTC. It specifies CASTTLAAVPVDEQYF.

The chain is built from TRBV4-1 and TRBJ2-7, with TRBD2 matching over 11 bases. Germline assignment: CDR1 MGHRA and CDR2 YSYEKL. V lost 3 bases to trimming and J lost 4 bases; unmatched junction nucleotides: 2. The CDR3 totals 14 residues. The CDR3: CASSHTSGGYEQYF. The CDR3 coding sequence is TGCGCCAGCAGCCATACTAGCGGGGGATACGAGCAGTACTTC.

The chain combines TRBV4-2 with TRBJ2-1; D gene unclear. This CDR3 is 13 amino acids long. Germline V CDR1 and CDR2: LGHNA, YNFKEQ. Trimming took off 3 bases at V and 7 bases at J, with 10 bases between the two ends. The CDR3: CASSQGILNEQFF. Written as DNA, the CDR3 is TGTGCCAGCAGCCAGGGGATACTAAATGAGCAGTTCTTC.